This T cell receptor (beta chain) was retrieved from a study of early T cells in non-severe SARS-CoV-2 infection. Across the whole study: With bulk RNA from unsorted whole blood as input, sequencing yielded unpaired chains.

CDR3 length: 14 amino acids. Germline CDR1 reads LGHDT; CDR2 reads YNNKEL (reference sequence). V lost 6 bases and J lost 2, with 14 bases in between. TCRdb processed the 5' RACE reads anew with MiXCR; each CDR3 protein has one entry. The sample consists of roughly 27,000 distinct CDR3 sequences, 9.5% to 10% of them appearing once. Sequenced sample: whole blood. The genes are TRBV3-1 and TRBJ2-7; D is tentatively TRBD1 or TRBD2 (5 bases each). The source of this sequence is an adult who was a healthcare worker with PCR-confirmed SARS-CoV-2 infection or an uninfected control (not recorded which). In DNA, the CDR3 is TGTGCCAGCAGGATGCGATCGGGACCCTACGAGCAGTACTTC. This codes for CASRMRSGPYEQYF.